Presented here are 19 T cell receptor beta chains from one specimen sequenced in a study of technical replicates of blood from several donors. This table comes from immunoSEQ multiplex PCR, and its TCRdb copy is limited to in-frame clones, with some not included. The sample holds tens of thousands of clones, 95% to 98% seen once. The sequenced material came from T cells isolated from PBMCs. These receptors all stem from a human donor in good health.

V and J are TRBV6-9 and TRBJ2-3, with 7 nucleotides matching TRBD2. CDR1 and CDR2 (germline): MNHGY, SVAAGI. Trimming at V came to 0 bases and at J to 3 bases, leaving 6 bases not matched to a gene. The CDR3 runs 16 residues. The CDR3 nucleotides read TGTGCCAGCAGTTATTCCCTATCGGGAGGAACAGATACGCAGTATTTT. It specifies CASSYSLSGGTDTQYF.

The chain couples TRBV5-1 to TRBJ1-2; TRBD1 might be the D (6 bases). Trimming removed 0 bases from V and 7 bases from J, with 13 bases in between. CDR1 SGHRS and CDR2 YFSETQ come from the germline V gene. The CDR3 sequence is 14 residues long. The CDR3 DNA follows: TGCGCCAGCAGCTTGGGGGACATCCGATCTGGCTACACCTTC. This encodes CASSLGDIRSGYTF.

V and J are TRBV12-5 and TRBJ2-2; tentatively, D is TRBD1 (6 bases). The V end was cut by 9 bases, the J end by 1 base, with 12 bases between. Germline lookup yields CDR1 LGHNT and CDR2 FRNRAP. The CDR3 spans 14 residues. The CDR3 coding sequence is TGTGCTAGCCTTACAGGGTTGAACACCGGGGAGCTGTTTTTT. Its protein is CASLTGLNTGELFF.

Written as DNA, the CDR3 is TGCGCCAGCAGCTCTTCGACAGGGACCTACGAGCAGTACTTC. Residues: CASSSSTGTYEQYF. The chain joins TRBV5-1 to TRBJ2-7, with 7 bases that match TRBD1. J gave up 2 bases and V 3 bases, and 5 bases lay outside the gene matches. Germline CDR1 reads SGHRS; CDR2 reads YFSETQ. The CDR3 contains 14 residues.

The CDR3 DNA follows: TGTGCCAGCAGCTCGAGGCGGGTGGACACCATATATTTT. It encodes CASSSRRVDTIYF. V gene TRBV7-9 combines with J gene TRBJ1-3; D uncertain. Trimming removed 4 bases from V and 8 bases from J, with 12 bases in between. This CDR3 spans 13 amino acids. CDR1 and CDR2 (germline): SEHNR, FQNEAQ (reference sequence).

In DNA, the CDR3 is TGCGCCAGCAGCTTGGGGACAATTACAGATACGCAGTATTTT. This codes for CASSLGTITDTQYF. This sequence joins TRBV5-1 and TRBJ2-3; D perhaps matches TRBD1 (5 bases). CDR3 length: 14 amino acids. Deletions cut 0 bases from V and 3 bases from J, with 8 bases between. The V gene's germline CDR1 is SGHRS and CDR2 YFSETQ.

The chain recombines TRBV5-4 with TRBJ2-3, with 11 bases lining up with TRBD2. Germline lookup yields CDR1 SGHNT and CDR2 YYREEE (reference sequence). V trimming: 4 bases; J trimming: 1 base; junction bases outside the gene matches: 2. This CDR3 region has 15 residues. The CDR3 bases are TGTGCCAGCAGCGTTAGCGGGGGGGGCACAGATACGCAGTATTTT. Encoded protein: CASSVSGGGTDTQYF.

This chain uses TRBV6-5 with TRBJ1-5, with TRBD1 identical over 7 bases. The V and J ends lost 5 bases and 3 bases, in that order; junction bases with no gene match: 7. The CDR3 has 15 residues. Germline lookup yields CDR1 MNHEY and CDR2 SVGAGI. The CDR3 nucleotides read TGTGCCAGCAGTAGGGACAGATCCCCCAATCAGCCCCAGCATTTT. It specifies CASSRDRSPNQPQHF.

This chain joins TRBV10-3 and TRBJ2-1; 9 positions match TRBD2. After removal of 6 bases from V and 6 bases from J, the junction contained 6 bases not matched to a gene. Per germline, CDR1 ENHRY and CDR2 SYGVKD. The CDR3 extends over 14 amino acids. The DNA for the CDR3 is TGTGCCATCAGCCCGGGACTAGCTTCCAATGAGCAGTTCTTC. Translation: CAISPGLASNEQFF.

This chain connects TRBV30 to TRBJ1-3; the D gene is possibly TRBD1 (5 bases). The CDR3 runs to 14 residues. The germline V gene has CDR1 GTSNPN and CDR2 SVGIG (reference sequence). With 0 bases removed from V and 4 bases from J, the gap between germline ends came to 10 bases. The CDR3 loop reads CAWSVDSAGNTIYF. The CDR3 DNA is TGTGCCTGGAGTGTAGACAGTGCCGGAAACACCATATATTTT.

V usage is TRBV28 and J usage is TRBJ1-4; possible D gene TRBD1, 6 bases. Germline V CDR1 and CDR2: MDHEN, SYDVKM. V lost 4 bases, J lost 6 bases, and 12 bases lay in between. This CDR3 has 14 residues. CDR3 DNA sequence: TGTGCCAGCAGTTCCGGGGGGCCGGATGAAAAACTGTTTTTT. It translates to CASSSGGPDEKLFF.

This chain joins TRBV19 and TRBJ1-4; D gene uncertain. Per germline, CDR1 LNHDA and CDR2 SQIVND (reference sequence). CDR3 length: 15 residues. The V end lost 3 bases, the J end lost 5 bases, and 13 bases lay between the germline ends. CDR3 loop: CASSIGGLYNEKLFF. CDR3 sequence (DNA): TGTGCCAGTAGTATTGGTGGCCTTTACAATGAAAAACTGTTTTTT.

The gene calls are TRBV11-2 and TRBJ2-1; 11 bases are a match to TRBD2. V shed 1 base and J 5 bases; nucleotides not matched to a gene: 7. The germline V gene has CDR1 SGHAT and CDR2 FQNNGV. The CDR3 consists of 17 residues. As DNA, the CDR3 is TGTGCCAGCAGCTTAGTGGCTAGCGGGGGGCGTCACAATGAGCAGTTCTTC. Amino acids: CASSLVASGGRHNEQFF.

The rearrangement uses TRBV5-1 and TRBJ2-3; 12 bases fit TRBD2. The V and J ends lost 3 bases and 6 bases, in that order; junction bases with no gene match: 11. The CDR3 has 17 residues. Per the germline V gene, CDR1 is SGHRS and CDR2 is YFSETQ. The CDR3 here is CASSYGLAGTVADTQYF. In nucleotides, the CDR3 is TGCGCCAGCAGCTACGGACTAGCGGGGACGGTTGCGGATACGCAGTATTTT.

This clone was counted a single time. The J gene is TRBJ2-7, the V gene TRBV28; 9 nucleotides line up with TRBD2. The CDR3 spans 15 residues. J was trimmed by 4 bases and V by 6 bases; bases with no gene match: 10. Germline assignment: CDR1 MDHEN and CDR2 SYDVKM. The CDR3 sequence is CASSQGLAGVYEQYF. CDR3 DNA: TGTGCCAGCAGCCAAGGATTAGCGGGAGTGTACGAGCAGTACTTC.

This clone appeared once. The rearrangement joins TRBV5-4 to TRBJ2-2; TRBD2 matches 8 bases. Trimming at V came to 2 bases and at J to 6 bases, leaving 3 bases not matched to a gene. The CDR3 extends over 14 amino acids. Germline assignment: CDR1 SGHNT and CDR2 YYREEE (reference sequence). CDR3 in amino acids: CASSLLSGAGELFF. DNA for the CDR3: TGTGCCAGCAGCTTACTTAGCGGGGCCGGGGAGCTGTTTTTT.

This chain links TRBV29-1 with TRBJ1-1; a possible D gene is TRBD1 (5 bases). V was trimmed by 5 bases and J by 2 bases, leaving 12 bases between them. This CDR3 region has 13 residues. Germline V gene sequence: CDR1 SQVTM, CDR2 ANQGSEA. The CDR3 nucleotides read TGCAGCGTTTCACGGACACCCAACACTGAAGCTTTCTTT. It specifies CSVSRTPNTEAFF. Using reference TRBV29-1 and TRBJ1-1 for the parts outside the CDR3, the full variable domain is SAVISQKPSRDICQRGTSLTIQCQVDSQVTMMFWYRQQPGQSLTLIATANQGSEATYESGFVIDKFPISRPNLTFSTLTVSNMSPEDSSIYLCSVSRTPNTEAFFGQGTRLTVV.

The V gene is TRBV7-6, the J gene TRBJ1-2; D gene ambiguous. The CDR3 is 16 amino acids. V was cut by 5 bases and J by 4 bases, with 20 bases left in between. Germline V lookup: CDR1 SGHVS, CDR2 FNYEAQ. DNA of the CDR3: TGTGCCAGCAGCCTGGGTAGAGGCCGCTCTTCCTATGGCTACACCTTC. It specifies CASSLGRGRSSYGYTF.

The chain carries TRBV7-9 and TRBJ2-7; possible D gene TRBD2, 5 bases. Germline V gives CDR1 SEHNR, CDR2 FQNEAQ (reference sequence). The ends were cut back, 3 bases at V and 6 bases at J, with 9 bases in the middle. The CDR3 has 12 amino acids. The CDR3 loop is CASSFGGSEQYF. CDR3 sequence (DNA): TGTGCCAGCAGCTTCGGAGGATCCGAGCAGTACTTC.